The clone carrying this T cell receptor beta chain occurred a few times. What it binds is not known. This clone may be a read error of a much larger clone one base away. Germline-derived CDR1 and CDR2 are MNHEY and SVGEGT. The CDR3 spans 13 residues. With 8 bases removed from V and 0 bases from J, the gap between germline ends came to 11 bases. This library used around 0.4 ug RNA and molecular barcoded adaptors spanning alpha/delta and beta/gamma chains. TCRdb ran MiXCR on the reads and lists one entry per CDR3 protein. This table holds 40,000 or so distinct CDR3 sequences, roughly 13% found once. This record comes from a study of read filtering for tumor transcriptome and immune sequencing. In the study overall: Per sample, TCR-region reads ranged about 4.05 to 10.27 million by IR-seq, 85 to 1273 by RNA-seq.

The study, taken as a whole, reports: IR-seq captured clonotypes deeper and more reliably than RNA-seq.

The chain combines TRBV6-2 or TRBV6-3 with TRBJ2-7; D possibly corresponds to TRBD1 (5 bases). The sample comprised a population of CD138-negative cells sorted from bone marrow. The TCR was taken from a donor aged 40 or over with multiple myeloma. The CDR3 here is CASGGHGSYEQYF. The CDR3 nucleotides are TGTGCCAGCGGCGGACACGGCTCCTACGAGCAGTACTTC.